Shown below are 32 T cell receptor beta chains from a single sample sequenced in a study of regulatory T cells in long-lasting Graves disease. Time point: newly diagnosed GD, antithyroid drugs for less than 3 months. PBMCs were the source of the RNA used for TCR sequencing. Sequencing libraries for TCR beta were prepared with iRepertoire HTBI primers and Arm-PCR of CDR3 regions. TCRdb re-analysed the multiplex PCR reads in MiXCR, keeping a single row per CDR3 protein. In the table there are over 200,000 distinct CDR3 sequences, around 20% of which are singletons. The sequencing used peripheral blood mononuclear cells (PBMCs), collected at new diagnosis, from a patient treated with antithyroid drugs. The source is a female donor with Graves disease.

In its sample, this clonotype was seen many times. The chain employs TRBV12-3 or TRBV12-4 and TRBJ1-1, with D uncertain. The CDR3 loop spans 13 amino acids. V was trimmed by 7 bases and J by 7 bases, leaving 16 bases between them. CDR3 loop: CASTPDGPFEAFF. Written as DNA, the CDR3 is TGTGCCAGCACCCCGGACGGTCCCTTTGAAGCTTTCTTT.

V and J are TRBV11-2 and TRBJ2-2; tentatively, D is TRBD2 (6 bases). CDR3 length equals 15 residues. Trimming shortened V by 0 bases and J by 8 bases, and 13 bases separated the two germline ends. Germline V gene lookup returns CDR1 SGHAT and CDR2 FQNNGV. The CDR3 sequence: CASSLDFAGPGELFF. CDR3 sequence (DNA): TGTGCCAGCAGCTTAGATTTTGCGGGACCGGGGGAGCTGTTTTTT.

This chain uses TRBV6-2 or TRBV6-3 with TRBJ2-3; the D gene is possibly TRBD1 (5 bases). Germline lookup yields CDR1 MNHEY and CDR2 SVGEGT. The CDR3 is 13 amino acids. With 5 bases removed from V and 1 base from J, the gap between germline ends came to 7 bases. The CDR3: CASSARGTDTQYF. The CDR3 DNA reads TGTGCCAGCAGTGCCAGGGGCACAGATACGCAGTATTTT.

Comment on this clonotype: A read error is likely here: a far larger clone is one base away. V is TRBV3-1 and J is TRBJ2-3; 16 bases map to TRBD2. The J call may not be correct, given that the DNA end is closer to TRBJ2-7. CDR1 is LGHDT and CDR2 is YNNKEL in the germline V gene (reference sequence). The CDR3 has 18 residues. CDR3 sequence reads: CTSSVEGTSGRAGYEQYF. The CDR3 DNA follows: TGTACCAGCAGCGTAGAGGGGACTAGCGGGAGGGCCGGGTACGAGCAGTACTTC.

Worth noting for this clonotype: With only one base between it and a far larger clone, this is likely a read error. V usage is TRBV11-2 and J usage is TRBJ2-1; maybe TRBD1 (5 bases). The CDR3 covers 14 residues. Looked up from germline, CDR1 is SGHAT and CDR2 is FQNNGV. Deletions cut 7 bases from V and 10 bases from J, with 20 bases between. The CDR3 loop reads CASIPNPQQEEQFF. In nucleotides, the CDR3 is TGTGCCAGCATCCCGAACCCACAACAGGAGGAGCAGTTCTTC. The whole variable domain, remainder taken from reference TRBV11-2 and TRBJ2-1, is EAGVAQSPRYKIIEKRQSVAFWCNPISGHATLYWYQQILGQGPKLLIQFQNNGVVDDSQLPKDRFSAERLKGVDSTLKIQPAKLEDSAVYLCASIPNPQQEEQFFGPGTRLTVL.

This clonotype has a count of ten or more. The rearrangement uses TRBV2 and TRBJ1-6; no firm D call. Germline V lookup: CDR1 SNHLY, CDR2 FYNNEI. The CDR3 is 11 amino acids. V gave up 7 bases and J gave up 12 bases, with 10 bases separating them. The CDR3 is CASMGPQPLHF. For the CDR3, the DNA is TGTGCCAGCATGGGCCCCCAACCCCTCCACTTT.

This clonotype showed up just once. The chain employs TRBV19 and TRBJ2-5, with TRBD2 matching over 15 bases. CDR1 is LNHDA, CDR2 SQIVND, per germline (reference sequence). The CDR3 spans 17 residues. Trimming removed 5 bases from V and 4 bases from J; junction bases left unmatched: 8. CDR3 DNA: TGTGCCAGTAGTCTCGGACTAGCGGGAGGGTTCGGAGAGACCCAGTACTTC. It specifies CASSLGLAGGFGETQYF.

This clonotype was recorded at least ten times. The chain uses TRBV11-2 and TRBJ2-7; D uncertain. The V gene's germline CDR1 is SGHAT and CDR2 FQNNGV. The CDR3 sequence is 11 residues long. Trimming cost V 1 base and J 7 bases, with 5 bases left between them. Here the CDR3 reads CASSLVKEQYF. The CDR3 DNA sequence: TGTGCCAGCAGCTTAGTGAAAGAGCAGTACTTC.

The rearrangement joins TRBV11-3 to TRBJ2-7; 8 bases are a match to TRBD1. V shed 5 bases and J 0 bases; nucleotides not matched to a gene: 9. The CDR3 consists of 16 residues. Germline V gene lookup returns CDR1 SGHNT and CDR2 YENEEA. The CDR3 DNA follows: TGTGCCAGCAGCGCAGTCCGGGACAGGAGCTCCTACGAGCAGTACTTC. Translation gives CASSAVRDRSSYEQYF.

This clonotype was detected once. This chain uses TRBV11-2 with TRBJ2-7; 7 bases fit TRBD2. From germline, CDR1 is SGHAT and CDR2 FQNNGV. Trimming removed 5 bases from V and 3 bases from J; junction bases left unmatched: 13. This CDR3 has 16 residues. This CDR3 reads CASSLPAAGADYEQYF. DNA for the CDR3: TGTGCCAGCAGCCTCCCGGCCGCGGGAGCAGACTACGAGCAGTACTTC.

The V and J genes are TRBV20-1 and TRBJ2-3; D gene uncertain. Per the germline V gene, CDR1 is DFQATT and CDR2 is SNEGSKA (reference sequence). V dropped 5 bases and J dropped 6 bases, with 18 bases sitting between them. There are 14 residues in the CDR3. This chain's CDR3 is CSALDPGGLDTQYF. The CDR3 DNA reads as TGCAGTGCTTTGGACCCCGGTGGATTGGATACGCAGTATTTT.

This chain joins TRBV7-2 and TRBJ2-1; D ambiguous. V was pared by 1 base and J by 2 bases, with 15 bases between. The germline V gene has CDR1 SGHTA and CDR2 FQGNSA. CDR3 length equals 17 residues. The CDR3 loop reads CASSLDSGPKPYNEQFF. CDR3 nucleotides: TGTGCCAGCAGCTTAGATTCAGGTCCCAAGCCCTACAATGAGCAGTTCTTC. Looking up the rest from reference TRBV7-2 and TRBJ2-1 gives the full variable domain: GAGVSQSPSNKVTEKGKDVELRCDPISGHTALYWYRQSLGQGLEFLIYFQGNSAPDKSGLPSDRFSAERTGGSVSTLTIQRTQQEDSAVYLCASSLDSGPKPYNEQFFGPGTRLTVL.

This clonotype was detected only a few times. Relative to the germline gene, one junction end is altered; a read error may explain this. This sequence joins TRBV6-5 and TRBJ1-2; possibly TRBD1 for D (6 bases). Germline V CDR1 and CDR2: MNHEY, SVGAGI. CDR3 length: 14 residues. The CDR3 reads CANSYLSDSYGYTF. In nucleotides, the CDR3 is TGTGCCAACAGTTATTTATCGGACAGCTATGGCTACACCTTC.

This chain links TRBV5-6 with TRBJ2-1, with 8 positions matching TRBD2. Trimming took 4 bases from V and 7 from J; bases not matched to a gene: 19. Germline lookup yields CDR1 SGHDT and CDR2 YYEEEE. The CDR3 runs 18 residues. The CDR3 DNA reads TGTGCCAGCAGCCCTCCCAGGGTAAACTCCGGGACTAGAAATGAGCAGTTCTTC. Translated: CASSPPRVNSGTRNEQFF. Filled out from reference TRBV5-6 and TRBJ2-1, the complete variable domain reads DAGVTQSPTHLIKTRGQQVTLRCSPKSGHDTVSWYQQALGQGPQFIFQYYEEEERQRGNFPDRFSGHQFPNYSSELNVNALLLGDSALYLCASSPPRVNSGTRNEQFFGPGTRLTVL.

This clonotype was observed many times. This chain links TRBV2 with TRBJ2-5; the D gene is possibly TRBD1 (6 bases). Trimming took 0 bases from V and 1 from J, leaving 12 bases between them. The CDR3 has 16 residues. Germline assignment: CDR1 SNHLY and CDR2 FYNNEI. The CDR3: CASSEAGGRLQETQYF. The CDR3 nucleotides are TGTGCCAGCAGTGAAGCAGGGGGTCGGCTCCAAGAGACCCAGTACTTC.

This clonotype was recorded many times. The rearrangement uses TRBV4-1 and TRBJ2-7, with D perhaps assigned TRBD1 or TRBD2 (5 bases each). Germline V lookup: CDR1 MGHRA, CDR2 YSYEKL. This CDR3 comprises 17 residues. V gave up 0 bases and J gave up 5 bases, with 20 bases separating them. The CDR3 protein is CASSQDSEGWAPDEQYF. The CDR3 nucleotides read TGCGCCAGCAGCCAAGATTCAGAGGGGTGGGCCCCCGACGAGCAGTACTTC.

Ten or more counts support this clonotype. The CDR3 nucleotides are TGTGCCAGCAGTGGGTCCAGCTATGGCTACACCTTC. Amino acid sequence: CASSGSSYGYTF. V gene TRBV6-1 combines with J gene TRBJ1-2; D call uncertain. The V and J ends lost 4 bases and 4 bases respectively, with 7 bases between them. Germline loops: CDR1 MNHNS, CDR2 SASEGT. The length of the CDR3 is 12 residues.

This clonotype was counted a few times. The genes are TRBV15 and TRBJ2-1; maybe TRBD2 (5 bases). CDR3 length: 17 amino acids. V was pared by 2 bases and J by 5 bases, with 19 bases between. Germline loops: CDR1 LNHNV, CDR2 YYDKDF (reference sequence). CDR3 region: CATSRPNRRGSHNEQFF. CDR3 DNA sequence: TGTGCCACCAGCAGACCTAATCGTCGGGGATCCCACAATGAGCAGTTCTTC.

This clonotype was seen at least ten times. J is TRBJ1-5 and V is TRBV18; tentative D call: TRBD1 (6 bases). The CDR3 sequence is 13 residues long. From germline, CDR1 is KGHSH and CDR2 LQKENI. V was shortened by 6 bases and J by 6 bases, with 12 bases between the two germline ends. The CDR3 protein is CASSPGASQPQHF. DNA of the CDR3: TGTGCCAGCTCCCCAGGGGCATCTCAGCCCCAGCATTTT.

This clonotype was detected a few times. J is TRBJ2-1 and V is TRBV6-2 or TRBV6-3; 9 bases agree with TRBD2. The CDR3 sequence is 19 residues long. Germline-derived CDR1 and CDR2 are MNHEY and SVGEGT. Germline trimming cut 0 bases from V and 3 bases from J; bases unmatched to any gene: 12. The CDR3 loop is CASSYSLPFSGSFYNEQFF. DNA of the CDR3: TGTGCCAGCAGTTACTCCTTACCGTTTAGCGGGAGCTTCTACAATGAGCAGTTCTTC.

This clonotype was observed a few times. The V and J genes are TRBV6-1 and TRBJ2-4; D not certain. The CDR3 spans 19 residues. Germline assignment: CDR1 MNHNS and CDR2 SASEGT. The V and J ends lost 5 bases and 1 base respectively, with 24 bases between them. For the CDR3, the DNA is TGTGCCAGCAGTCAGTTACCCTCTACAGCCTCAGATGCCAAAAACATTCAGTACTTC. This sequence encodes CASSQLPSTASDAKNIQYF.

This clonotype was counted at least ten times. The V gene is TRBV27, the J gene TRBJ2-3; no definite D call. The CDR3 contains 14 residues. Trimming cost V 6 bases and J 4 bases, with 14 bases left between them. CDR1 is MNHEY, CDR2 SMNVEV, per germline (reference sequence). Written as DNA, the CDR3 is TGTGCCAGCAGCCTCGGGCGGATGGCAGATACGCAGTATTTT. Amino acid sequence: CASSLGRMADTQYF.

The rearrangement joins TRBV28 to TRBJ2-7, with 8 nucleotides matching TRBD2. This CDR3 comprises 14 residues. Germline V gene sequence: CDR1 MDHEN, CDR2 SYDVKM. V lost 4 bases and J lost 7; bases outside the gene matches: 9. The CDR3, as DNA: TGTGCCAGCAGTTCGGGGGGGTGGGGGGTGGAGCAGTACTTC. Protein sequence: CASSSGGWGVEQYF.

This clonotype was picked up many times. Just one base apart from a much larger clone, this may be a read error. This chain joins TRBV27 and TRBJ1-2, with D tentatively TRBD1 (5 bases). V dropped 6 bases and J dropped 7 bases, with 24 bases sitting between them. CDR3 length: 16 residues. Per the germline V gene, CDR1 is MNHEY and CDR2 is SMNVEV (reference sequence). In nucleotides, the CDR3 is TGTGCCAGCAGACCCCGCCGGGGTGGGGGTTCCTGTGGCTACACCTTC. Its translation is CASRPRRGGGSCGYTF.

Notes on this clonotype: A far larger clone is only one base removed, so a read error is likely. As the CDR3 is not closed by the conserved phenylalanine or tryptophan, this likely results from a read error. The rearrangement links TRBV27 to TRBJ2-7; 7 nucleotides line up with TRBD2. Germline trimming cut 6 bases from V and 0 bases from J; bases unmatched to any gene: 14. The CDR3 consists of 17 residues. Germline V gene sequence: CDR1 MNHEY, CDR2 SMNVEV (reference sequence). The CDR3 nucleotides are TGTGCCAGCAGGACTACTAGCCGAGCGGGGCTCTCCTACGAGCAGTACTCC. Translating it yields CASRTTSRAGLSYEQYS.

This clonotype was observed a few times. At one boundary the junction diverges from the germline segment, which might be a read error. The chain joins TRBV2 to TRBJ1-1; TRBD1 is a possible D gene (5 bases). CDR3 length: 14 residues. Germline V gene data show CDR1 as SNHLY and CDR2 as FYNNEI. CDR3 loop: CTSSLSDRVTEASF. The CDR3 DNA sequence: TGTACCAGCAGCCTCTCAGACAGAGTTACTGAAGCTTCCTTT. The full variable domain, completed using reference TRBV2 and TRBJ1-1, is EPEVTQTPSHQVTQMGQEVILRCVPISNHLYFYWYRQILGQKVEFLVSFYNNEISEKSEIFDDQFSVERPDGSNFTLKIRSTKLEDSAMYFCTSSLSDRVTEASFGQGTRLTVV.

The CDR3 coding sequence is TGTGCCAGCAGCTCAAAGGGGGAAGGGACCCAGTACTTC. Protein: CASSSKGEGTQYF. The rearrangement uses TRBV7-2 and TRBJ2-1; D perhaps matches TRBD1 (6 bases). Near its end, the DNA agrees better with TRBJ2-5, so the J call may be wrong. The germline CDR1 and CDR2 sequences are SGHTA and FQGNSA. The CDR3 sequence is 13 residues long.

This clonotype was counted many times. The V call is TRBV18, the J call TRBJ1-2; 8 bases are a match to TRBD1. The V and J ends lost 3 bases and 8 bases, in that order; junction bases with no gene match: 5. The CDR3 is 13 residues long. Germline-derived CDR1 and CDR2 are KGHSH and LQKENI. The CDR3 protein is CASSPQGARGYTF. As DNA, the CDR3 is TGTGCCAGCTCACCGCAGGGGGCGCGGGGCTACACCTTC.

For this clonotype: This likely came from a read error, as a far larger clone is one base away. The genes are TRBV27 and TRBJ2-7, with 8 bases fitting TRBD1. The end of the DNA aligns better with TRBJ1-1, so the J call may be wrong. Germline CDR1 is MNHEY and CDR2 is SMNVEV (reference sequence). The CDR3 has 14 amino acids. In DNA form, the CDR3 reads TGTGCCAGCAGTTGGACAGGGACGAACACTGAAGCTTTCTTT. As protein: CASSWTGTNTEAFF.

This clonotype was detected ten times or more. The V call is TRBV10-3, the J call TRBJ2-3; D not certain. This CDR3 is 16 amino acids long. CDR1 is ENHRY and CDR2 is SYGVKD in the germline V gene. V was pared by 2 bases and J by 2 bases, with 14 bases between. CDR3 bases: TGTGCCATCAGTGAGGCGCCTCCAGGAGACACAGATACGCAGTATTTT. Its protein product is CAISEAPPGDTDTQYF.

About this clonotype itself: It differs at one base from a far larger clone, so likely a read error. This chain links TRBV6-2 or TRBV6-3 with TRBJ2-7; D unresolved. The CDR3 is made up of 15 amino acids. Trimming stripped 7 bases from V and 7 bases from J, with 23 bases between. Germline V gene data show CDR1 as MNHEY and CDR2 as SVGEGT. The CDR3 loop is CASNDGGFSYNEQYF. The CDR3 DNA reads TGTGCCAGCAACGACGGCGGATTCTCCTACAATGAGCAGTACTTC.

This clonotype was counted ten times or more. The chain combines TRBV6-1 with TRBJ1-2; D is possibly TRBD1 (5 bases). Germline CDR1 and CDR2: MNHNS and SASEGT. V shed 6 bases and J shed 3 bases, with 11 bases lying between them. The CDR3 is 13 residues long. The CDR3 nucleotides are TGTGCCAGCAGGACCCCGGGACACTATGGCTACACCTTC. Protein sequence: CASRTPGHYGYTF.